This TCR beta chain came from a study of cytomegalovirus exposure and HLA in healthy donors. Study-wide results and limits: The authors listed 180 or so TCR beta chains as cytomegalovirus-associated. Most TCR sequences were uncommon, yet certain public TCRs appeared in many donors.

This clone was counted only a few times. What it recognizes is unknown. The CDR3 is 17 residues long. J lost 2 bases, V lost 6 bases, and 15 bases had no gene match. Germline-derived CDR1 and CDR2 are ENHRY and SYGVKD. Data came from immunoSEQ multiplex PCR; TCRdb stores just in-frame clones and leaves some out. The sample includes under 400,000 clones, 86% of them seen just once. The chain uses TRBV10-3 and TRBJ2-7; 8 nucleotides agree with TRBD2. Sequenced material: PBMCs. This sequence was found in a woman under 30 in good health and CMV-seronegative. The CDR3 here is CAIRGSGTHSSPYEQYF. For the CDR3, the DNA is TGTGCCATCAGGGGTAGCGGGACCCATTCTTCCCCCTACGAGCAGTACTTC.